The sequence of this T cell receptor beta chain was determined in a study of beta chain features in type 1 diabetes. Overall study results and limits: All four CD4+ subsets from Type 1 diabetes patients carried moderately but significantly shorter TCRB CDR3s.

This clone has only a few counts. The antigen is not known. Sequenced material consisted of expressed TCRB transcripts (all of the isolated RNA was reverse transcribed). Clones were read by immunoSEQ multiplex PCR, and TCRdb kept only the in-frame ones, dropping some. The sample lists 150,000 or so clones; 6.5% to 10% were seen once. The CDR3 length is 14 residues. The V and J ends lost 4 bases and 4 bases, in that order; junction bases with no gene match: 8. From germline, CDR1 is GTSNPN and CDR2 SVGIG (reference sequence). V and J are TRBV30 and TRBJ2-5, with 8 nucleotides matching TRBD2. This TCR came from a woman aged 18-30 years with type 1 diabetes. Sequenced: central memory CD4+ T cells from blood. DNA of the CDR3: TGTGCCTGGACGGGAGCGGGAGAATTAGAGACCCAGTACTTC. It encodes CAWTGAGELETQYF.